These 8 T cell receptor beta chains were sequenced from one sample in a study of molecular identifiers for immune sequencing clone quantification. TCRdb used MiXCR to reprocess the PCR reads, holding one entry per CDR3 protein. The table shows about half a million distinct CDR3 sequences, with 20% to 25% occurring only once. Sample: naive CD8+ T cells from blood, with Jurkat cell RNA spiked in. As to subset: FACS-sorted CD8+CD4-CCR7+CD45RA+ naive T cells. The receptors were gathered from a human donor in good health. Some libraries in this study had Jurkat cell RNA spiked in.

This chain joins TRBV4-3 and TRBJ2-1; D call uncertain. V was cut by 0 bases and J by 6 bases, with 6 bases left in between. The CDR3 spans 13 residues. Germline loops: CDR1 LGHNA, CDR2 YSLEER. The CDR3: CASSQDARNEQFF. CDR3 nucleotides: TGCGCCAGCAGCCAAGATGCCCGCAATGAGCAGTTCTTC.

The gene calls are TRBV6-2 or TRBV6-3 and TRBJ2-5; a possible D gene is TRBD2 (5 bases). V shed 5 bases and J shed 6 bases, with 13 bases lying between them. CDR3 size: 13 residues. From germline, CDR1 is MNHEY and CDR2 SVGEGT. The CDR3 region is CASSKRGFKTQYF. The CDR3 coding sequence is TGTGCCAGCAGTAAACGGGGTTTTAAGACCCAGTACTTC.

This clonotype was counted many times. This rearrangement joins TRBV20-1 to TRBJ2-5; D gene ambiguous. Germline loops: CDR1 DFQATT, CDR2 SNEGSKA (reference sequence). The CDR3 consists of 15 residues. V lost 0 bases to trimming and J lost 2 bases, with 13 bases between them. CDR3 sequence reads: CSARDRTEPQETQYF. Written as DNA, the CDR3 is TGCAGTGCTAGAGACAGGACGGAGCCTCAAGAGACCCAGTACTTC.

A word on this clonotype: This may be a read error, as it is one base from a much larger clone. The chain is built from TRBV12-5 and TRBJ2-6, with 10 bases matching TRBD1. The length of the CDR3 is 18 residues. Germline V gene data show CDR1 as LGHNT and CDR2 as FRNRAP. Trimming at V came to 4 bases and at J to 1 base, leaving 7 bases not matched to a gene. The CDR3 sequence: CASGYPGTGESGANVLTF. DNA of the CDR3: TGTGCTAGTGGTTATCCCGGGACAGGGGAGTCTGGGGCCAACGTCCTGACTTTC.

CDR3 residues: CASSGRGRQDLAKNIQYF. The CDR3 DNA reads TGTGCCAGCAGTGGACGCGGGCGTCAGGATCTAGCCAAAAACATTCAGTACTTC. The chain joins TRBV6-1 to TRBJ2-4; a possible D gene is TRBD2 (5 bases). CDR1 and CDR2 from the germline V gene are MNHNS and SASEGT. Trimming cost V 4 bases and J 0 bases, with 19 bases left between them. The CDR3 spans 18 residues.

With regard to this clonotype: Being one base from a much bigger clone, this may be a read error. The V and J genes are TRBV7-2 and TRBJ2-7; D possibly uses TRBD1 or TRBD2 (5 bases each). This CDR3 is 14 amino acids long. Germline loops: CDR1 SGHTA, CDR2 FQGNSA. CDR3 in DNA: TGTGCCGGCAGCTCAGTGGGACGGCCCTACGAGCAGTACTTC. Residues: CAGSSVGRPYEQYF. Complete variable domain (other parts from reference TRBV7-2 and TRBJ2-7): GAGVSQSPSNKVTEKGKDVELRCDPISGHTALYWYRQSLGQGLEFLIYFQGNSAPDKSGLPSDRFSAERTGGSVSTLTIQRTQQEDSAVYLCAGSSVGRPYEQYFGPGTRLTVT.

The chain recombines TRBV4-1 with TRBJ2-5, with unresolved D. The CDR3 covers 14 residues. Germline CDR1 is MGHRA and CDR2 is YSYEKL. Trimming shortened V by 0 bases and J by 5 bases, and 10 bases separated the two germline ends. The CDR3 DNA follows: TGCGCCAGCAGCCAAGATGCGCTAGGGGAGACCCAGTACTTC. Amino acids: CASSQDALGETQYF.

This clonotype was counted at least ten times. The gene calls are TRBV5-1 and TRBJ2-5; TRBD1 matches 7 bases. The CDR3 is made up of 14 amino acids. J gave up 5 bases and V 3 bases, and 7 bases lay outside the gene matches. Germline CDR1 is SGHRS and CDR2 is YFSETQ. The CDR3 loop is CASSSRGRGETQYF. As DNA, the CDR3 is TGCGCCAGCAGCTCAAGGGGGCGCGGGGAGACCCAGTACTTC.